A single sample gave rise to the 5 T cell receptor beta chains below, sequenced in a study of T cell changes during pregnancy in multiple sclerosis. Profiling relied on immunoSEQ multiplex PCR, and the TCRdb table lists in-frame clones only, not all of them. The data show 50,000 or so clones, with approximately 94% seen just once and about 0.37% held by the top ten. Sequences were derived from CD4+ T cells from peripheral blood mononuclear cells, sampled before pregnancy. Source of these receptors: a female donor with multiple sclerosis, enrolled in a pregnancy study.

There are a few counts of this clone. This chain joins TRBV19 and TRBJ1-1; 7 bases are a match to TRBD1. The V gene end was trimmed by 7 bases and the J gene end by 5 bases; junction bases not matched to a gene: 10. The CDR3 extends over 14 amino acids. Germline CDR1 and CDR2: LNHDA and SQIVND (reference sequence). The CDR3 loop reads CASMVRQGGTEAFF. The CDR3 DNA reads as TGTGCCAGTATGGTCCGGCAGGGGGGTACTGAAGCTTTCTTT.

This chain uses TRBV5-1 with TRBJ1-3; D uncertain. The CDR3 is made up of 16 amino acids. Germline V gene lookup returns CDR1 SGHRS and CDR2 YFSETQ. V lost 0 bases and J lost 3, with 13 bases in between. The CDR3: CASSLALGRFGNTIYF. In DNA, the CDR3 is TGCGCCAGCAGCTTGGCCTTGGGGAGGTTTGGAAACACCATATATTTT.

The CDR3 bases are TGTGCCAGCAGCCAAGATGGCTTCCCGGACAGGGGCAAAGGTGAGGTGGAGACCCAGTACTTC. Its translation: CASSQDGFPDRGKGEVETQYF. The genes are TRBV14 and TRBJ2-5, with 9 positions matching TRBD1. Germline V CDR1 and CDR2: SGHDN, FVKESK. V shed 0 bases, J shed 5 bases, and the junction held 22 bases outside the gene matches. The CDR3 runs to 21 residues.

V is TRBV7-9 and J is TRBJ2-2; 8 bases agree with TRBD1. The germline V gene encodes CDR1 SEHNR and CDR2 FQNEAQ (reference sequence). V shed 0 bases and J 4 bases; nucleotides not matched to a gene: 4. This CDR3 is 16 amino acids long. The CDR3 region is CASSLAGGTGTGELFF. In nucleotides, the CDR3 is TGTGCCAGCAGCTTAGCCGGCGGGACAGGCACCGGGGAGCTGTTTTTT.

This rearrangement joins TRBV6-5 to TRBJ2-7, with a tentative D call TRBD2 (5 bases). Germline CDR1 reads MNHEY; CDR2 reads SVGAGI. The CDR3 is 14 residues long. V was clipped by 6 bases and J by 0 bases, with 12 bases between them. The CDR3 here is CASSGLPSSYEQYF. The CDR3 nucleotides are TGTGCCAGCAGCGGACTCCCGAGCTCCTACGAGCAGTACTTC.